A selection of T cell receptor beta chains follows, all from one sample in a study of T cell repertoires in cytomegalovirus infection. TCRdb redid the calling of the reads with MiXCR, one entry per CDR3 protein. This sample carries about 770,000 distinct CDR3 sequences, roughly 28% of them seen once, and the ten largest clones take roughly 13%. These receptors have no identified antigens. Sequencing was performed on cultured CD8+ T cells from PBMCs, taken from culture after CMV antigen stimulation. The receptor set was obtained from a human donor in good health (CMV status not recorded). Some clones in this sample may be carry-over from other donors' samples. CDR3s leave out the opening cysteine and the closing phenylalanine or tryptophan.

J | length | V | CDR3
TRBJ2-7 | 11 | TRBV29-1 | SVSMSISYEQY
TRBJ2-7 | 11 | TRBV3-1 | ASSQEYFYEQY
TRBJ1-2 | 13 | TRBV5-6 | ASSLDAGRHYGYT
TRBJ2-7 | 16 | TRBV10-3 | AISDPNPDWGASYEQY
TRBJ1-2 | 11 | TRBV12-3/TRBV12-4 | ASSPTALYGYT
TRBJ2-1 | 14 | TRBV7-6 | ASSLPAGGPADEQF
TRBJ2-3 | 13 | TRBV7-9 | ASTLLEGGTDTQY
TRBJ2-1 | 13 | TRBV7-4 | ASSLAAPGLNEQF
TRBJ1-5 | 15 | TRBV6-6 | ASSPTRTAVHDQPQH
TRBJ1-6 | 13 | TRBV7-9 | ASSPGGGLGSPLH
TRBJ1-6 | 15 | TRBV20-1 | SAIPGQRSSYNSPLH
TRBJ1-2 | 12 | TRBV13 | ASRPGTGVYGYT
TRBJ2-4 | 15 | TRBV7-2 | ASSARDRVRGRNIQY
TRBJ1-5 | 12 | TRBV2 | ASREESSNQPQH
TRBJ1-2 | 16 | TRBV5-4 | ASSLGASGPGVDYGYT
TRBJ2-2 | 15 | TRBV25-1 | ASSDGSGGPNTGELF
TRBJ2-5 | 10 | TRBV14 | ASSQVGETQY
TRBJ2-3 | 14 | TRBV28 | ASSRTRGGGTDTQY
TRBJ1-2 | 14 | TRBV18 | ASSPLGSTPYYGYT
TRBJ1-2 | 13 | TRBV12-3/TRBV12-4 | ASSQGALPNYGYT
TRBJ2-1 | 9 | TRBV7-2 | ASSFLGHGA
TRBJ2-5 | 13 | TRBV13 | ASSFRGQYQETQY
TRBJ2-2 | 13 | TRBV7-8 | ASSLFEGNNGELF
TRBJ2-7 | 14 | TRBV4-1 | ASSQDYRGRTHEQY
TRBJ2-5 | 12 | TRBV6-5 | ASSYKVPQETQY
TRBJ2-2 | 13 | TRBV7-6 | ASSPLGTNTGELF
TRBJ1-5 | 12 | TRBV5-6 | ASSLGRPRQPQH
TRBJ1-5 | 13 | TRBV27 | ASSLIGGLNQPQH
TRBJ2-1 | 13 | TRBV5-4 | ASSSGTGYSNEQF
TRBJ2-2 | 13 | TRBV7-9 | ASSLGQGDTGELF
TRBJ2-1 | 11 | TRBV7-6 | ASSPSENNEQF
TRBJ1-1 | 12 | TRBV7-6 | ASSYGLGGTEAF
TRBJ2-7 | 16 | TRBV7-6 | ASSLSLRGATGGYEQY
TRBJ1-1 | 12 | TRBV4-2 | ASSQDVYDREAF